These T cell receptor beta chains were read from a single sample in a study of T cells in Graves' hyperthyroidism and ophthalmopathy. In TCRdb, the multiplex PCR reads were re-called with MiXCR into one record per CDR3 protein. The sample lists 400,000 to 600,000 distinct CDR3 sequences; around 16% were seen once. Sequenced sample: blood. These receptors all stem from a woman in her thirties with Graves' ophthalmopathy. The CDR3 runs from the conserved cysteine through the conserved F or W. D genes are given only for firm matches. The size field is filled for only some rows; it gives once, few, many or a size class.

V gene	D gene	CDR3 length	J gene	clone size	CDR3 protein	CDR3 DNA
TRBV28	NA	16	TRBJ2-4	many	CASSLLWREAKNIQYF	TGTGCCAGCAGTTTACTGTGGCGGGAAGCCAAAAACATTCAGTACTTC
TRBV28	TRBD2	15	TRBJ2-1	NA	CASSFLSGRANEQFF	TGTGCCAGCAGTTTCCTTAGCGGGAGGGCCAATGAGCAGTTCTTC
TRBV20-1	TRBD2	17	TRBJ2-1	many	CSARDGLAGVFNNEQFF	TGCAGTGCTAGGGATGGACTAGCGGGAGTTTTTAACAATGAGCAGTTCTTC
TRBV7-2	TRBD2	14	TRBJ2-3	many	CASSLLAGTDTQYF	TGTGCCAGCAGCTTACTAGCGGGCACAGATACGCAGTATTTT
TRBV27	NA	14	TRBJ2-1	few	CASRPPRDSNEQFF	TGTGCCAGCAGACCGCCTCGGGACTCCAATGAGCAGTTCTTC
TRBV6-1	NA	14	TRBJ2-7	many	CASSDSGPLGEQYF	TGTGCCAGCAGTGATTCAGGGCCTTTAGGGGAGCAGTACTTC
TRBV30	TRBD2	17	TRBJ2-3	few	CAWSAPPTSGRADTQYF	TGTGCCTGGAGTGCCCCCCCGACTAGCGGGAGGGCAGATACGCAGTATTTT
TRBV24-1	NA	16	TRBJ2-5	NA	CATSDLPDLGVETQYF	TGTGCCACCAGTGATTTGCCCGACCTAGGAGTGGAGACCCAGTACTTC
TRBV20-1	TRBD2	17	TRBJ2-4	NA	CSARLAGGRGAKNIQYF	TGCAGTGCTCGACTAGCGGGAGGGCGAGGGGCCAAAAACATTCAGTACTTC
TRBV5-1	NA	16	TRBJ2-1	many	CASSSGLGPSYNEQFF	TGCGCCAGCAGCTCGGGCTTGGGTCCATCTTACAATGAGCAGTTCTTC
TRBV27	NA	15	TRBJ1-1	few	CASSQYSGGGTEAFF	TGTGCCAGCAGTCAGTACTCAGGAGGGGGGACTGAAGCTTTCTTT
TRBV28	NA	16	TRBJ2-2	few	CASSPLPGPNTGELFF	TGTGCCAGCAGTCCGCTACCCGGTCCGAACACCGGGGAGCTGTTTTTT
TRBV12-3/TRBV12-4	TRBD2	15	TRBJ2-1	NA	CASSTSGRAHNEQFF	TGTGCCAGCAGCACCAGCGGGAGGGCTCACAATGAGCAGTTCTTC
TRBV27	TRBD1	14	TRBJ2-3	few	CASSLQGVVDTQYF	TGTGCCAGCAGTCTTCAGGGGGTCGTGGATACGCAGTATTTT
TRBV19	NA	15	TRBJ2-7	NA	CASSSGGRLAYEQYF	TGTGCCAGTAGTTCCGGCGGACGCTTAGCCTACGAGCAGTACTTC
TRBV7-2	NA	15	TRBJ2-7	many	CASSLTRDSTYEQYF	TGTGCCAGCAGCTTAACCCGGGACTCCACCTACGAGCAGTACTTC
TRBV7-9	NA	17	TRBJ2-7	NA	CASSLRRKTGATYEQYF	TGTGCCAGCAGCTTAAGGAGGAAGACAGGCGCTACCTACGAGCAGTACTTC
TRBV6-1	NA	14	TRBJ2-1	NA	CASTVTGRVNEQFF	TGTGCCAGCACCGTAACGGGAAGGGTGAATGAGCAGTTCTTC
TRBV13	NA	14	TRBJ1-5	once	CASRLAGNNQPQHF	TGTGCCAGCCGCTTGGCCGGCAACAATCAGCCCCAGCATTTT
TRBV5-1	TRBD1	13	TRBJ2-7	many	CASSRTGVDEQYF	TGCGCCAGCAGCCGGACAGGGGTGGACGAGCAGTACTTC
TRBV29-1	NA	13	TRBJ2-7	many	CSGRDALLDEQYF	TGCAGCGGTCGGGACGCCCTTCTCGACGAGCAGTACTTC
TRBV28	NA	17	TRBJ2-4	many	CASSFPLGRGAKNIQYF	TGTGCCAGCAGTTTCCCCTTGGGGCGGGGAGCCAAAAACATTCAGTACTTC
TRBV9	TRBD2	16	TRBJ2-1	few	CASSVESLAGNNEQFF	TGTGCCAGCAGCGTAGAATCCCTAGCGGGTAACAATGAGCAGTTCTTC
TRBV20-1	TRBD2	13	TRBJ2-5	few	CSARWTSGRLEYF	TGCAGTGCTAGGTGGACTAGCGGGAGGCTGGAGTACTTC
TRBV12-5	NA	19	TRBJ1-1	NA	CASGVGFDGPTIMNTEAFF	TGTGCTAGTGGGGTGGGATTCGACGGACCAACTATTATGAACACTGAAGCTTTCTTT
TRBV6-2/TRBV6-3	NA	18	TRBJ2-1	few	CASSPLKDFFSSYNEQFF	TGTGCCAGCAGTCCATTAAAAGACTTTTTTAGCTCCTACAATGAGCAGTTCTTC
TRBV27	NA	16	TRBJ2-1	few	CASSLLGLLSYNEQFF	TGTGCCAGCAGTTTATTGGGACTCTTATCCTACAATGAGCAGTTCTTC
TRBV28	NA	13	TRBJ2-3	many	CASSQGREDTQYF	TGTGCCAGCAGTCAGGGCCGGGAGGATACGCAGTATTTT
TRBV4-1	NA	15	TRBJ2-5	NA	CASSQHGLGQETQYF	TGCGCCAGCAGCCAGCATGGGCTAGGGCAAGAGACCCAGTACTTC
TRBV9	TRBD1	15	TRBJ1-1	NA	CASSVGWGQGTEAFF	TGTGCCAGCAGCGTAGGATGGGGACAGGGCACTGAAGCTTTCTTT
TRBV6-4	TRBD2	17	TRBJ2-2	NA	CASQRLAGGPDTGELFF	TGTGCCAGCCAACGACTAGCGGGAGGGCCCGACACCGGGGAGCTGTTTTTT
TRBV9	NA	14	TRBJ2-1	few	CASSVVGNYNEQFF	TGTGCCAGCAGCGTAGTAGGTAACTACAATGAGCAGTTCTTC
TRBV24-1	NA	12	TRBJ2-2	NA	CATSDFTGELFF	TGTGCCACCAGTGATTTTACCGGGGAGCTGTTTTTT
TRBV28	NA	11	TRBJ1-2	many	CATTGLYGYTF	TGTGCCACCACGGGACTTTATGGCTACACCTTC
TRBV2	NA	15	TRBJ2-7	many	CASSPSNWISYEQYF	TGTGCCAGCAGCCCGTCTAATTGGATCTCCTACGAGCAGTACTTC
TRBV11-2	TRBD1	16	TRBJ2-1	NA	CASSQEEQGSPNEQFF	TGTGCCAGCAGCCAAGAAGAACAGGGGAGTCCCAATGAGCAGTTCTTC
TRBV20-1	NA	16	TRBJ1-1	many	CSASAAGAISGTEAFF	TGCAGTGCTAGTGCCGCGGGGGCGATTTCTGGCACTGAAGCTTTCTTT
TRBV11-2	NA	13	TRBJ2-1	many	CASTNDLADEQFF	TGTGCCAGCACCAACGACCTCGCAGATGAGCAGTTCTTC
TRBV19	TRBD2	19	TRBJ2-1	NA	CASSPRISGTSGSVHEQFF	TGTGCCAGTAGTCCCCGCATTAGTGGGACTAGCGGGAGTGTGCATGAGCAGTTCTTC
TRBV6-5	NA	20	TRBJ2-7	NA	CASTIPIAGTLAETDYEQYF	TGTGCCAGCACCATACCGATTGCGGGGACCCTCGCCGAAACCGACTACGAGCAGTACTTC
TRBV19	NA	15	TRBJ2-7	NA	CASSIADPGNYEQYF	TGTGCCAGTAGTATAGCTGACCCAGGGAACTACGAGCAGTACTTC
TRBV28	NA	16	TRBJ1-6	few	CASGETRGPIHSPLHF	TGTGCCAGCGGAGAGACCCGAGGGCCCATCCATTCACCCCTCCACTTT
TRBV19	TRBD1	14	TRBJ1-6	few	CASSTDRGNSPLHF	TGTGCCAGTAGTACCGACAGGGGTAATTCACCCCTCCACTTT
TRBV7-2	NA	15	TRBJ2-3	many	CASSPRTFNTDTQYF	TGTGCCAGCAGCCCAAGGACTTTTAACACAGATACGCAGTATTTT
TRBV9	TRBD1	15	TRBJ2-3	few	CASSGTGAYTDTQYF	TGTGCCAGCAGCGGGACAGGCGCCTACACAGATACGCAGTATTTT
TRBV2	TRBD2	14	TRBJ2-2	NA	CACSQTSGTGELFF	TGTGCCTGCAGTCAGACTAGCGGGACCGGGGAGCTGTTTTTT
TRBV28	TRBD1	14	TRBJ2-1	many	CASSSWGQGNEQFF	TGTGCCAGCAGTTCTTGGGGACAGGGCAATGAGCAGTTCTTC
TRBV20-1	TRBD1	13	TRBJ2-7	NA	CSAPGQGLAEQYF	TGCAGTGCCCCAGGACAGGGTTTGGCCGAGCAGTACTTC
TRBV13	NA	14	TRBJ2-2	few	CASTSSGDTGELFF	TGTGCCAGTACTTCCTCAGGGGACACCGGGGAGCTGTTTTTT
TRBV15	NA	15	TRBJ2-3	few	CATSVSGSITDTQYF	TGTGCCACCAGCGTTTCCGGGAGTATCACAGATACGCAGTATTTT
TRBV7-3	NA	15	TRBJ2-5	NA	CASSSSASVGETQYF	TGTGCCAGCAGCTCATCGGCTAGCGTTGGAGAGACCCAGTACTTC
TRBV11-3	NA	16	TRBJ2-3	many	CASSLGHRPLTDTQYF	TGTGCCAGCAGCTTAGGGCACCGCCCCCTCACAGATACGCAGTATTTT
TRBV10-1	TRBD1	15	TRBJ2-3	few	CASGPGTGVADTQYF	TGCGCCAGCGGCCCCGGGACAGGGGTGGCAGATACGCAGTATTTT
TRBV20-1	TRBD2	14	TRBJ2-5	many	CSAREGSGRETQYF	TGCAGTGCTAGAGAGGGTAGCGGGAGGGAGACCCAGTACTTC